This T cell receptor (beta chain) was obtained from a study of shared clonotypes between healthy human individuals. TCRdb's copy holds only in-frame clones and misses some; the assay was immunoSEQ multiplex PCR. In the table there are about 560,000 clones, around three quarters of which are singletons. V was clipped by 5 bases and J by 7 bases; unmatched bases: 12. The CDR3 is 16 residues long. Germline V gene data show CDR1 as SGHTA and CDR2 as FQGTGA. The receptor's source is a woman aged 35 to 49 in good health. Some clones in this sample may be carry-over from other donors' samples. The material sequenced was PBMCs. The V call is TRBV7-3, the J call TRBJ2-1; 9 bases align to TRBD2. This CDR3 reads CASSPGRASGMNEQFF. DNA of the CDR3: TGTGCCAGCAGCCCCGGCCGGGCTAGCGGGATGAATGAGCAGTTCTTC.